This T cell receptor beta chain derives from a study of T cell responses to AZD1222 COVID-19 vaccine (dated by TCRdb to about 2021). For the study in its entirety: TCR sequencing covered 233 trial participants: 200 to 220 given two doses of AZD1222 and 26 given two doses of MenACWY control vaccine. Trial participants were enrolled by age into 18-55, 56-69 and 70-plus year subgroups, with approximately 150, 28 and 58 TCR-sequenced participants respectively. The study at large found these results: Conclusions about previously exposed vaccinees were limited because only a handful of AZD1222 recipients were SARS-CoV-2 seropositive at baseline. The vaccine-associated CD4 TCRs covered the entire spike protein, and the dominant responses fell in regions 160-218 and 743-854. Spike-specific TCR breadth and depth rose significantly after two AZD1222 doses compared with day 0 and with MenACWY recipients. The 56-69-year group was small, and its depth increase did not reach significance, likely because of low power. No day 14 peak-response samples were available, so repertoires were characterized only after the peak T cell response. Nearly half of unique spike-specific TCRs reportedly recognized epitopes outside regions mutated in the B.1.351 and B.1.1.7 variants. Participants were mostly white British, with more females than males. The authors suggested clonal diversity may have been underestimated.

The sample's time point label is to be understood as: about 28 days (+/-7) after the second vaccine dose. AZD1222 recipients given second doses at about 4 weeks or at about 12 weeks were pooled, since spike-specific TCR depth and breadth were not found to differ between the two schedules. The vaccinee samples were drawn from two UK trials, COV001 and COV002, one of which was a single-blind randomized controlled phase 2/3 trial testing AZD1222 (ChAdOx1 nCoV-19) in healthy adults. Trial participant PBMC samples were collected at day 0 and day 28 after the second dose for TCRbeta chain sequencing. The junction carries 9 bases between V and J, which are trimmed by 3 bases and 6 bases respectively. In the germline V gene, CDR1 corresponds to MNHNS and CDR2 to SASEGT. The CDR3, from cysteine to phenylalanine, totals 13 residues. Just CDR3 DNA is preserved here, 39 bases in frame from base 1. This clone was counted between two and nine times. Its antigen is still unknown. Nothing much larger sits one base from this clone, and base qualities are not available.

The CDR3 regions of human TCRbeta chains were analyzed by immunosequencing. As for how the authors treated the data: TCRs in the repertoires were compared against a reference library of SARS-CoV-2-specific TCRs that had been generated with the MIRA antigen-specificity platform. Breadth was defined as the fraction of unique TCRs that were SARS-CoV-2-associated. Depth was defined as the fraction of total T cells that were SARS-CoV-2-associated. Using the MIRA data, each spike-specific TCR was assigned both to the spike region to which the TCR was reactive and to a CD4 or CD8 class. Log10-transformed breadth and depth values were compared by one-way ANOVA with Sidak's multiple comparisons tests. The clones in this table, taken by TCRdb from immuneACCESS, are in-frame only. Not every clone is retained; where verified, under half of the shortfall comes from an unresolved V gene, and the cause of the rest is unknown. V and J calls and clone size come straight from that table; D and trimming were deduced from the DNA. Within this sample are 70,000 or so clones, with around four fifths of them counted one time only. Around 27% of the sample rests with the top ten.

The rearranged segments are TRBV6-1 and TRBJ2-1, with the identity of the D gene unclear. The sample was peripheral blood, taken 28 days after the second AZD1222 dose. The TCR originated in an adult who received the AZD1222 COVID-19 vaccine. CDR3 reads: CASSDNTSNEQFF. The bases are TGTGCCAGCAGTGATAACACCTCCAATGAGCAGTTCTTC.